This TCR beta chain appears in the sequencing data of a study of cytomegalovirus exposure and HLA in healthy donors. Germline V gives CDR1 MNHNS, CDR2 SASEGT. Trimming shortened V by 1 base and J by 11 bases, and 11 bases separated the two germline ends. This CDR3 contains 12 residues. With regard to this clone: Its matching antigen is unknown.

The PCR was carried out with 60 Vbeta primers and 13 Jbeta primers. This table comes from immunoSEQ multiplex PCR, and its TCRdb copy is limited to in-frame clones, with some not included. The sample consists of around 200,000 clones, more than 80% of them appearing once. Points from the study as a whole: Being productive about 90% or about 30% of the time was typical of most TCR beta V segments in an earlier analysis.

Sample: PBMCs. The TCR sequence derives from a boy younger than 18 in good health and CMV-seronegative. This chain connects TRBV6-1 to TRBJ2-5, with D unresolved. The CDR3 DNA follows: TGTGCCAGCAGTGAAGGAGAGTCCAAGCAGTACTTC. It specifies CASSEGESKQYF.